The 26 T cell receptor beta chains below all came from one sample that was sequenced in a study of graft-versus-host responses after intestinal transplantation. The protocol was immunoSEQ multiplex PCR, while the TCRdb copy is restricted to in-frame clones and leaves out a portion. The sample yields tens of thousands of clones, under 95% seen once. This sample comprised PBMCs, obtained around 320 days after intestinal transplant. Receptor source: a human patient who received an intestinal transplant, so some T cells may come from the graft donor.

The chain employs TRBV11-2 and TRBJ2-2, with a possible D match to TRBD2 (5 bases). Trimming cost V 5 bases and J 2 bases, with 12 bases left between them. The CDR3 totals 15 residues. Germline V CDR1 and CDR2: SGHAT, FQNNGV. The DNA for the CDR3 is TGTGCCAGCAGCGTTGGACTTTTTAACACCGGGGAGCTGTTTTTT. Protein product: CASSVGLFNTGELFF. Combining the CDR3 with reference TRBV11-2 and TRBJ2-2 gives the whole variable domain EAGVAQSPRYKIIEKRQSVAFWCNPISGHATLYWYQQILGQGPKLLIQFQNNGVVDDSQLPKDRFSAERLKGVDSTLKIQPAKLEDSAVYLCASSVGLFNTGELFFGEGSRLTVL.

This clone was seen a single time. The chain is built from TRBV18 and TRBJ2-6; unclear D gene. The V and J ends lost 3 bases and 2 bases respectively, with 5 bases between them. The CDR3 contains 14 residues. The germline CDR1 and CDR2 sequences are KGHSH and LQKENI. The CDR3 loop reads CASSPSTGANVLTF. The CDR3 DNA is TGTGCCAGCTCACCGAGTACTGGGGCCAACGTCCTGACTTTC. Looking up the rest from reference TRBV18 and TRBJ2-6 gives the full variable domain: NAGVMQNPRHLVRRRGQEARLRCSPMKGHSHVYWYRQLPEEGLKFMVYLQKENIIDESGMPKERFSAEFPKEGPSILRIQQVVRGDSAAYFCASSPSTGANVLTFGAGSRLTVL.

This chain links TRBV7-8 with TRBJ2-5; TRBD2 matches 12 bases. V gave up 5 bases and J gave up 5 bases; unmatched junction bases: 9. The germline gives CDR1 SGHVS, CDR2 FQNEAQ. CDR3 length: 16 amino acids. This CDR3 reads CASSHRLAGVRETQYF. DNA for the CDR3: TGTGCCAGCAGCCACAGACTAGCGGGAGTTCGGGAGACCCAGTACTTC.

The chain joins TRBV5-1 to TRBJ2-3; a possible D gene is TRBD1 (6 bases). V lost 1 base, J lost 6 bases, and 12 bases lay in between. Germline V gene sequence: CDR1 SGHRS, CDR2 YFSETQ. This CDR3 is 14 amino acids long. The CDR3 sequence is CASSLQGPGDTQYF. For the CDR3, the DNA is TGCGCCAGCAGCTTGCAGGGGCCCGGCGATACGCAGTATTTT.

This clone was seen once. The chain uses TRBV6-6 and TRBJ1-2, with a tentative D call TRBD1 (6 bases). The germline CDR1 and CDR2 sequences are MNHNY and SVGAGI (reference sequence). Trimming stripped 5 bases from V and 5 bases from J, with 15 bases between. The CDR3 runs to 14 residues. The CDR3 region has the DNA TGTGCCAGCAGTCCCCTCGACAGGAGGTATGGCTACACCTTC. This translates into CASSPLDRRYGYTF.

This clone was counted between two and nine times. The chain has TRBV4-2 and TRBJ2-5; 8 bases map to TRBD2. V lost 1 base, J lost 2 bases, and 0 bases stayed unmatched. Germline V gene data show CDR1 as LGHNA and CDR2 as YNFKEQ. The CDR3 consists of 14 residues. Written as DNA, the CDR3 is TGTGCCAGCAGCCAAGGACTAGCGCAAGAGACCCAGTACTTC. As protein: CASSQGLAQETQYF.

The chain recombines TRBV6-1 with TRBJ1-1; a weak D match, TRBD1 (6 bases). Germline assignment: CDR1 MNHNS and CDR2 SASEGT. The CDR3 runs to 15 residues. V was clipped by 6 bases and J by 0 bases, with 14 bases between them. CDR3 sequence reads: CASRPLTGMNTEAFF. The CDR3 region has the DNA TGTGCCAGCAGGCCCCTGACAGGAATGAACACTGAAGCTTTCTTT.

V gene TRBV9 combines with J gene TRBJ1-6; no firm D call. The germline V gene encodes CDR1 SGDLS and CDR2 YYNGEE. This CDR3 has 15 amino acids. Trimming took off 1 base at V and 4 bases at J, with 9 bases between the two ends. The CDR3 loop reads CASSVIRPYNSPLHF. CDR3 sequence (DNA): TGTGCCAGCAGCGTAATTAGGCCGTATAATTCACCCCTCCACTTT.

V usage is TRBV7-9 and J usage is TRBJ1-1; D is perhaps TRBD1 (5 bases). This CDR3 region has 13 residues. From germline, CDR1 is SEHNR and CDR2 FQNEAQ (reference sequence). V was cut by 5 bases and J by 5 bases, with 12 bases left in between. CDR3 protein: CASSLGRVTEAFF. In nucleotides, the CDR3 is TGTGCCAGCAGCCTAGGCAGGGTGACTGAAGCTTTCTTT.

V gene TRBV6-5 combines with J gene TRBJ1-2; no reliable D call. Germline CDR1 MNHEY, CDR2 SVGAGI. CDR3 length: 16 residues. Trimming left V 0 bases short and J 4 bases short, with 15 bases between. CDR3 loop: CASSYSLPGEGYGYTF. As DNA, the CDR3 is TGTGCCAGCAGTTACTCGCTGCCAGGAGAAGGCTATGGCTACACCTTC.

The V and J genes are TRBV5-4 and TRBJ2-5; 9 positions agree with TRBD2. The length of the CDR3 is 14 residues. Germline CDR1 reads SGHNT; CDR2 reads YYREEE (reference sequence). The V and J ends lost 4 bases and 4 bases, in that order; junction bases with no gene match: 5. CDR3 in DNA: TGTGCCAGCAGCGCCGGGACTAGCCCAGAGACCCAGTACTTC. Translating gives CASSAGTSPETQYF.

This clone was recorded once. The same CDR3 arises from other DNA sequences in this sample as well. The rearrangement joins TRBV6-1 to TRBJ2-1; a possible D gene is TRBD2 (5 bases). Per germline, CDR1 MNHNS and CDR2 SASEGT. The V gene lost 6 bases and the J gene lost 6 bases, with 18 bases spanning the gap. The CDR3 runs 15 residues. The CDR3 here is CASRADPTYGNEQFF. The CDR3 DNA reads TGTGCCAGCAGAGCGGACCCAACCTACGGCAATGAGCAGTTCTTC.

This clone has just a few counts. This chain connects TRBV19 to TRBJ2-6; either TRBD1 or TRBD2 may supply D (5 bases each). From germline, CDR1 is LNHDA and CDR2 SQIVND (reference sequence). Trimming cost V 1 base and J 3 bases, with 25 bases left between them. The CDR3 has 21 residues. The CDR3 coding sequence is TGTGCCAGTAGTATAGGCGAAGAGGGACGCCGGAGGACTGGTGGGGCCAACGTCCTGACTTTC. As protein: CASSIGEEGRRRTGGANVLTF.

The chain recombines TRBV28 with TRBJ2-5, with TRBD2 matching over 11 bases. The CDR3 has 15 residues. V was clipped by 6 bases and J by 4 bases; unmatched bases: 7. The germline V gene encodes CDR1 MDHEN and CDR2 SYDVKM. DNA for the CDR3: TGTGCCAGCAGGCTTACTAGCGGGAGTCTAGAGACCCAGTACTTC. As protein: CASRLTSGSLETQYF.

V and J are TRBV5-1 and TRBJ1-1; 10 nucleotides line up with TRBD1. CDR1 and CDR2 from the germline V gene are SGHRS and YFSETQ. The CDR3 runs 13 residues. V gave up 4 bases and J gave up 3 bases; unmatched junction bases: 0. The CDR3 loop is CASSGTGDTEAFF. CDR3 nucleotide sequence: TGCGCCAGCAGCGGGACAGGGGACACTGAAGCTTTCTTT.

This chain's CDR3 is CASSVPRGGYTF. The CDR3 nucleotides read TGTGCCAGCAGTGTCCCCAGGGGTGGCTACACCTTC. V is TRBV28 and J is TRBJ1-2, with D perhaps matching TRBD1 (6 bases). The V gene lost 5 bases and the J gene lost 7 bases, with 11 bases spanning the gap. This CDR3 is built from 12 residues. CDR1 and CDR2 from the germline V gene are MDHEN and SYDVKM.

J is TRBJ1-5 and V is TRBV6-5, with D possibly being TRBD1 (5 bases). This CDR3 comprises 13 residues. From germline, CDR1 is MNHEY and CDR2 SVGAGI. V was cut by 4 bases and J by 5 bases, with 9 bases left in between. The DNA for the CDR3 is TGTGCCAGCAGTTCCGGGACGTATCAGCCCCAGCATTTT. Its translation: CASSSGTYQPQHF.

The chain joins TRBV6-1 to TRBJ2-7; no reliable D call. V shed 2 bases and J shed 3 bases, with 5 bases lying between them. The CDR3 length is 12 residues. Germline CDR1 is MNHNS and CDR2 is SASEGT. The CDR3 reads CASSELGYEQYF. CDR3 nucleotides: TGTGCCAGCAGTGAACTAGGCTACGAGCAGTACTTC.

The chain is built from TRBV11-2 and TRBJ2-7; D is undetermined. The length of the CDR3 is 14 residues. Germline loops: CDR1 SGHAT, CDR2 FQNNGV. The germline V and J ends were trimmed by 0 bases and 6 bases, with 12 bases remaining between them. The CDR3 spells CASSLDRLGREQYF. Here the CDR3 DNA reads TGTGCCAGCAGCTTAGATCGTTTAGGTCGCGAGCAGTACTTC.

As to this clone: The junction does not match germline at one end; this may be a read error. The chain combines TRBV5-3 with TRBJ1-1; D gene ambiguous. TRBV5-3 is sorted into the ORF group, with uncertain function. The length of the CDR3 is 13 residues. CDR3 coding DNA: TGTGCCAGCAGCTTAAAGAGGAACACTGAAGCTTTCTTT. It translates to CASSLKRNTEAFF.

V usage is TRBV6-1 and J usage is TRBJ2-3; D remains unclear. The length of the CDR3 is 13 residues. CDR1 is MNHNS, CDR2 SASEGT, per germline. Trimming removed 5 bases from V and 4 bases from J, with 10 bases in between. The CDR3: CASSRDWADTQYF. CDR3 nucleotides: TGTGCCAGCAGTCGCGACTGGGCAGATACGCAGTATTTT.

V gene TRBV5-5 combines with J gene TRBJ2-3; TRBD2 aligns across 10 bases. V lost 4 bases to trimming and J lost 0 bases; unmatched junction nucleotides: 5. CDR1 is SGHKS, CDR2 YYEKEE, per germline (reference sequence). This CDR3 region has 16 residues. For the CDR3, the DNA is TGTGCCAGCAGCCACGAGACTAGCGGGAGCACAGATACGCAGTATTTT. Translating gives CASSHETSGSTDTQYF.

This chain links TRBV13 with TRBJ2-3; 11 bases line up with TRBD2. The CDR3 runs to 16 residues. Trimming cost V 1 base and J 5 bases; bases outside gene matches: 5. The germline gives CDR1 PRHDT, CDR2 FYEKMQ (reference sequence). The CDR3 here is CASSLATSGVVDTQYF. The CDR3, as DNA: TGTGCCAGCAGCTTAGCGACTAGCGGGGTGGTAGATACGCAGTATTTT.

V gene TRBV2 combines with J gene TRBJ2-3; D possibly corresponds to TRBD2 (5 bases). This CDR3 spans 16 amino acids. V lost 11 bases and J lost 6, with 27 bases in between. From germline, CDR1 is SNHLY and CDR2 FYNNEI. As DNA, the CDR3 is TGTGCCGGCGGCGGGTCAGGACCGAGCCTCTCGGATACGCAGTATTTT. Protein: CAGGGSGPSLSDTQYF.

This rearrangement joins TRBV28 to TRBJ2-3; no clear D gene. Germline V gene sequence: CDR1 MDHEN, CDR2 SYDVKM. The V and J ends lost 4 bases and 2 bases respectively, with 13 bases between them. This CDR3 is 15 amino acids long. CDR3 nucleotide sequence: TGTGCCAGCAGTTCCCTTGGGCAGGTCACAGATACGCAGTATTTT. Translation gives CASSSLGQVTDTQYF.

The CDR3 sequence is CASSLQNPTDTQYF. DNA of the CDR3: TGCGCCAGCAGTTTACAGAACCCCACAGATACGCAGTATTTT. This rearrangement joins TRBV10-1 to TRBJ2-3, with D unclear. Deletions cut 5 bases from V and 2 bases from J, with 11 bases between. Per germline, CDR1 WNHNN and CDR2 SYGVQD (reference sequence). The CDR3 is 14 residues long.